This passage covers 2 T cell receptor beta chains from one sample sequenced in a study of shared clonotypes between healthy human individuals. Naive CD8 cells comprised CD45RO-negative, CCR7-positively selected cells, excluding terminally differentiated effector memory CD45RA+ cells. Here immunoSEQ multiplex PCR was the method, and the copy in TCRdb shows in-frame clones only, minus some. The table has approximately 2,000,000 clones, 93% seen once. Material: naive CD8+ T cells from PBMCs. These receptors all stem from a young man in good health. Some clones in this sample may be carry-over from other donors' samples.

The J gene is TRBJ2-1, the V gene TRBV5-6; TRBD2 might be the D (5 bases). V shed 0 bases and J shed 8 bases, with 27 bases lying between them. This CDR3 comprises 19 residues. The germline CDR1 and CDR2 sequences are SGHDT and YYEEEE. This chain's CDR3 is CASSLGPSSLRRYRDEQFF. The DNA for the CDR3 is TGTGCCAGCAGCTTGGGCCCTAGCTCGTTGCGGAGATATCGGGATGAGCAGTTCTTC.

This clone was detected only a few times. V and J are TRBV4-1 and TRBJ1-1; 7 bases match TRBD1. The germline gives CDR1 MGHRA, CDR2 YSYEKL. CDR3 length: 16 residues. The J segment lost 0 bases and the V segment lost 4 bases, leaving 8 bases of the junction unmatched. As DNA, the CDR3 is TGCGCCAGCAGCCGAGGACCGGGACAGCTGAACACTGAAGCTTTCTTT. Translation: CASSRGPGQLNTEAFF.